This T cell receptor beta chain was sequenced for a study of vaccination and CD4 T cells after COVID-19. Background on the study: Sampling post-COVID took place a median around 100 days after diagnosis (range 35 to 161). Post-vaccine sampling followed dose two by a median about 70 days (range 14 to 241).

Germline CDR1 is SGHRS and CDR2 is YFSETQ. The germline V and J ends were trimmed by 0 bases and 4 bases, with 10 bases remaining between them. The CDR3 consists of 15 residues. This clonotype was found once. What it recognizes is unknown. Sample treatment: roughly nine-day PBMC culture with coronavirus spike peptide pools or control peptides (ViraFEST assay). Before TCRs were sequenced, ViraFEST expanded antigen-specific T cells with peptide pools. The Oncomine TCR Beta short-read assay was applied to DNA of cultured CD4+ T cells. Via MiXCR, TCRdb re-called the PCR reads, giving one row per CDR3 protein. Of about 15,000 distinct CDR3 sequences in the sample, about 44% were seen once.

The source was CD4+ T cells from blood, cultured in vitro, collected before SARS-CoV-2 vaccination. J is TRBJ2-2 and V is TRBV5-1; possibly TRBD1 for D (6 bases). This sequence was found in a human donor who received a COVID-19 vaccine. The CDR3 sequence: CASSLGAGVTGELFF. The CDR3 DNA reads TGCGCCAGCAGCTTGGGGGCAGGGGTCACCGGGGAGCTGTTTTTT. The full variable domain, in which reference TRBV5-1 and TRBJ2-2 provide the parts outside the CDR3, is KAGVTQTPRYLIKTRGQQVTLSCSPISGHRSVSWYQQTPGQGLQFLFEYFSETQRNKGNFPGRFSGRQFSNSRSEMNVSTLELGDSALYLCASSLGAGVTGELFFGEGSRLTVL.